One sample yielded the 24 T cell receptor beta chains listed below, sequenced in a study of post-analysis software for immune sequencing data. Overall study findings and caveats: Patients used several TRBV segments, including TRBV5-6, TRBV5-1 and TRBV20-1, more often than controls.

Their cognate antigens are unknown. Unique molecular identifiers were built into the TCR beta cDNA libraries. TCRdb independently ran MiXCR on the PCR reads; one entry per CDR3 protein. The repertoire includes hundreds of thousands of distinct CDR3 sequences, roughly 40% of them detected once, and 6% to 9% sits in the top ten. Sequencing was performed on blood. The receptors shown here come from a girl aged 2-10 years with multiple sclerosis.

This clonotype was detected many times. V usage is TRBV29-1 and J usage is TRBJ2-3, with D hard to call. CDR1 SQVTM and CDR2 ANQGSEA come from the germline V gene. With 3 bases removed from V and 2 bases from J, the gap between germline ends came to 9 bases. The CDR3 has 13 amino acids. Written as DNA, the CDR3 is TGCAGCGTTGAGAGGCAGGTCACAGATACGCAGTATTTT. Amino acids: CSVERQVTDTQYF.

This clonotype showed up many times. The genes are TRBV7-2 and TRBJ2-7; D possibly matches TRBD1 or TRBD2 (5 bases each). Trimming pared 2 bases from V and 3 bases from J, leaving 14 bases between. Germline assignment: CDR1 SGHTA and CDR2 FQGNSA. This CDR3 is built from 15 residues. The CDR3 bases are TGTGCCAGCAGCTTAAGAGAGGGGTTAAACTACGAGCAGTACTTC. It is translated as CASSLREGLNYEQYF.

This clonotype was counted at least ten times. This chain connects TRBV28 to TRBJ2-7, with 7 positions matching TRBD1. Looked up from germline, CDR1 is MDHEN and CDR2 is SYDVKM. The J segment lost 5 bases and the V segment lost 2 bases, leaving 9 bases of the junction unmatched. The CDR3 covers 15 residues. The CDR3 DNA sequence: TGTGCCAGCAGTTTAGGTGACAGGGATTTCCACGAGCAGTACTTC. This gives the protein CASSLGDRDFHEQYF.

This chain connects TRBV11-2 to TRBJ2-7; 7 bases agree with TRBD1. Germline CDR1 and CDR2: SGHAT and FQNNGV. Germline trimming cut 5 bases from V and 3 bases from J; bases unmatched to any gene: 7. The CDR3 has 14 amino acids. The CDR3 spells CASSPGTEGYEQYF. For the CDR3, the DNA is TGTGCCAGCAGCCCCGGGACAGAGGGCTACGAGCAGTACTTC.

The chain recombines TRBV18 with TRBJ2-1; D uncertain. This CDR3 is 12 amino acids long. V lost 3 bases to trimming and J lost 6 bases, with 6 bases between them. Per the germline V gene, CDR1 is KGHSH and CDR2 is LQKENI. This CDR3 is CASSPVGNEQFF. DNA of the CDR3: TGTGCCAGCTCACCGGTCGGCAATGAGCAGTTCTTC.

The chain recombines TRBV5-1 with TRBJ2-1; 11 positions match TRBD2. This CDR3 region has 16 residues. V shed 4 bases, J shed 5 bases, and the junction held 8 bases outside the gene matches. The germline V gene encodes CDR1 SGHRS and CDR2 YFSETQ. This chain's CDR3 is CASSRRPGLADNEQFF. CDR3 in DNA: TGCGCCAGCAGCCGCCGCCCGGGACTAGCGGACAATGAGCAGTTCTTC.

The chain recombines TRBV15 with TRBJ2-1; TRBD2 aligns across 9 bases. Per the germline V gene, CDR1 is LNHNV and CDR2 is YYDKDF (reference sequence). Trimming cost V 5 bases and J 4 bases; bases outside gene matches: 6. This CDR3 contains 15 residues. CDR3: CATSGRLAEYNEQFF. The DNA for the CDR3 is TGTGCCACCAGCGGTCGACTAGCGGAGTACAATGAGCAGTTCTTC.

On this clonotype itself: It may be a read error: a sequence one base away is much more abundant. The V call is TRBV3-1, the J call TRBJ2-1; 13 bases map to TRBD2. V was pared by 4 bases and J by 6 bases, with 3 bases of the junction left unmatched. Germline V gene data show CDR1 as LGHDT and CDR2 as YNNKEL (reference sequence). The CDR3 spans 15 residues. The CDR3 region is CASSPGTSGTNEQFF. CDR3 DNA sequence: TGTGCCAGCAGCCCCGGGACTAGCGGGACCAATGAGCAGTTCTTC.

The rearrangement uses TRBV11-3 and TRBJ2-1, with no clear D. Trimming took 5 bases from V and 8 from J, leaving 19 bases between them. The CDR3 length is 15 residues. Germline V lookup: CDR1 SGHNT, CDR2 YENEEA. CDR3 amino acids: CASSPRVSAEDEQFF. In DNA form, the CDR3 reads TGTGCCAGCAGCCCCCGCGTGTCCGCAGAGGATGAGCAGTTCTTC.

This chain connects TRBV14 to TRBJ1-2; D remains unclear. V lost 4 bases and J 4 bases, leaving 7 bases between the germline ends. Germline V gene data show CDR1 as SGHDN and CDR2 as FVKESK. The CDR3 has 12 residues. CDR3 sequence (DNA): TGTGCCAGCAGCCGGACCAGCTATGGCTACACCTTC. As protein: CASSRTSYGYTF.

This clonotype was seen a few times. V gene TRBV7-6 combines with J gene TRBJ2-1; TRBD2 matches 8 bases. The CDR3 has 15 residues. Germline V lookup: CDR1 SGHVS, CDR2 FNYEAQ. The J segment lost 4 bases and the V segment lost 3 bases, leaving 5 bases of the junction unmatched. CDR3: CASSLAGGRYNEQFF. DNA for the CDR3: TGTGCCAGCAGCTTGGCGGGGGGCAGGTACAATGAGCAGTTCTTC.

The V call is TRBV12-3 or TRBV12-4, the J call TRBJ1-4, with D maybe TRBD1 (6 bases). CDR3 length equals 15 residues. V was shortened by 8 bases and J by 3 bases, with 16 bases between the two germline ends. CDR3 nucleotide sequence: TGTGCCAGCGGACCCACAGGGAGGGCTAATGAAAAACTGTTTTTT. The encoded protein is CASGPTGRANEKLFF.

This chain joins TRBV6-2 or TRBV6-3 and TRBJ1-5, with 8 positions matching TRBD1. J was trimmed by 0 bases and V by 2 bases; bases with no gene match: 12. Germline CDR1 and CDR2: MNHEY and SVGEGT. The CDR3 is 19 residues long. The CDR3 nucleotides read TGTGCCAGCAGTTACAGGTTCGAAAGGACAGGGAGTAGCAATCAGCCCCAGCATTTT. Protein sequence: CASSYRFERTGSSNQPQHF.

This clonotype has only a few counts. The gene calls are TRBV7-9 and TRBJ2-1; 8 nucleotides agree with TRBD2. The J segment lost 0 bases and the V segment lost 7 bases, leaving 8 bases of the junction unmatched. The CDR3 runs to 16 residues. Germline V gene sequence: CDR1 SEHNR, CDR2 FQNEAQ (reference sequence). The CDR3 DNA follows: TGTGCCAGCACTAAGAGGAGCGGGAGCTCCTACAATGAGCAGTTCTTC. Translating it yields CASTKRSGSSYNEQFF.

The sample holds a few counts of this clonotype. CDR3 DNA sequence: TGCAGTGCTAGTCGGGGACTAGCGGGCACAGATACGCAGTATTTT. Its protein product is CSASRGLAGTDTQYF. The gene calls are TRBV20-1 and TRBJ2-3, with 11 bases lining up with TRBD2. Unmatched junction bases numbered 3, after V lost 3 bases and J lost 1 base. The CDR3 is made up of 15 amino acids. Germline CDR1 DFQATT, CDR2 SNEGSKA (reference sequence).

V gene TRBV6-1 combines with J gene TRBJ2-1, with D maybe TRBD2 (6 bases). Germline V lookup: CDR1 MNHNS, CDR2 SASEGT. The length of the CDR3 is 12 residues. V dropped 10 bases and J dropped 7 bases, with 14 bases sitting between them. The CDR3 sequence is CATGKGRNEQFF. CDR3 DNA sequence: TGTGCCACCGGAAAAGGGAGGAATGAGCAGTTCTTC.

The chain is built from TRBV12-3 or TRBV12-4 and TRBJ2-1, with D possibly being TRBD1 or TRBD2 (6 bases each). The CDR3 has 15 residues. V shed 6 bases and J shed 6 bases, with 18 bases lying between them. CDR3 amino acids: CASSWGASPINEQFF. The CDR3 DNA is TGTGCCAGCAGCTGGGGGGCTAGCCCAATCAATGAGCAGTTCTTC.

This clonotype has just a few counts. The V gene is TRBV6-1, the J gene TRBJ2-7; the match to TRBD2 covers 11 bases. The CDR3 is 15 amino acids. With 3 bases clipped from V and 2 bases from J, the junction kept 3 bases outside the gene matches. The germline gives CDR1 MNHNS, CDR2 SASEGT. The CDR3 is CASSDPTSGAYEQYF. The CDR3, as DNA: TGTGCCAGCAGTGACCCGACTAGCGGGGCCTACGAGCAGTACTTC.

This CDR3 reads CASSPGQTYNSPLHF. The CDR3 DNA is TGTGCCAGCAGTCCTGGACAGACTTATAATTCACCCCTCCACTTT. The chain combines TRBV2 with TRBJ1-6, with a weak D call TRBD1 (6 bases). The CDR3 spans 15 residues. Trimming removed 5 bases from V and 4 bases from J, with 12 bases in between. Per the germline V gene, CDR1 is SNHLY and CDR2 is FYNNEI.

The sample holds a few counts of this clonotype. The rearrangement joins TRBV5-1 to TRBJ1-4; D perhaps matches TRBD1 (5 bases). Germline loops: CDR1 SGHRS, CDR2 YFSETQ. V was trimmed by 4 bases and J by 4 bases, leaving 14 bases between them. The CDR3 runs to 15 residues. CDR3 sequence reads: CASSLGQPVNEKLFF. The CDR3 nucleotides are TGCGCCAGCAGCCTGGGGCAACCGGTTAATGAAAAACTGTTTTTT.

The chain couples TRBV7-2 to TRBJ2-4, with D possibly TRBD1 on 6 matching bases. The J call may be wrong; the DNA end is better matched by TRBJ2-7. CDR3 size: 14 residues. CDR1 and CDR2 (germline): SGHTA, FQGNSA. This CDR3 is CASSEPGHPYEQYF. The CDR3 DNA reads TGTGCCAGCAGCGAGCCGGGACACCCCTACGAGCAGTACTTC.

This clonotype was observed a handful of times. The chain has TRBV6-5 and TRBJ1-2; the D gene is possibly TRBD1 (5 bases). V gave up 2 bases and J gave up 2 bases, with 15 bases separating them. Germline lookup yields CDR1 MNHEY and CDR2 SVGAGI. The CDR3 extends over 16 amino acids. This CDR3 reads CASSYLRGTVNYGYTF. The CDR3 DNA reads TGTGCCAGCAGTTACCTTCGGGGGACGGTAAACTATGGCTACACCTTC.

The chain uses TRBV19 and TRBJ2-3; no reliable D call. The germline V gene has CDR1 LNHDA and CDR2 SQIVND (reference sequence). The CDR3 covers 15 residues. V was clipped by 6 bases and J by 4 bases, with 17 bases between them. The CDR3 DNA sequence: TGTGCCAGTAGCACCCAATGGTCCTTTTCAGATACGCAGTATTTT. Translating gives CASSTQWSFSDTQYF.

The chain is built from TRBV7-9 and TRBJ1-1, with D perhaps TRBD1 (5 bases). V gave up 1 base and J gave up 5 bases, with 17 bases separating them. This CDR3 has 16 amino acids. The germline gives CDR1 SEHNR, CDR2 FQNEAQ (reference sequence). The CDR3 DNA sequence: TGTGCCAGCAGCTTAGTCGGCGCAGGGCTGTGGACTGAAGCTTTCTTT. Translating it yields CASSLVGAGLWTEAFF.